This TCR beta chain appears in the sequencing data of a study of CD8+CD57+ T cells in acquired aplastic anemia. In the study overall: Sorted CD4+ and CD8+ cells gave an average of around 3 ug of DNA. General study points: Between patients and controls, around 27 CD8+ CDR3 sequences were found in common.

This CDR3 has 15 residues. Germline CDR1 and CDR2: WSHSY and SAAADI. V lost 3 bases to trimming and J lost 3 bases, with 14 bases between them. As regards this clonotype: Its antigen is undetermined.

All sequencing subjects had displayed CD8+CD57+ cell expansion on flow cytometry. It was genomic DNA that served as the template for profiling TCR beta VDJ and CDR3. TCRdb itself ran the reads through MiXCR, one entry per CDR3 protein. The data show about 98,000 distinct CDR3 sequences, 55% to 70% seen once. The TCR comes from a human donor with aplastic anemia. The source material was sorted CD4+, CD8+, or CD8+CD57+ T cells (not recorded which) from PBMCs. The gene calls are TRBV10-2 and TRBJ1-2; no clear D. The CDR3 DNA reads TGCGCCAGCAGTGACGGAAGACCGACCGACTATGGCTACACCTTC. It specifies CASSDGRPTDYGYTF.